This T cell receptor (beta chain) derives from a study of shared clonotypes between healthy human individuals. The germline V gene encodes CDR1 MNHEY and CDR2 SMNVEV (reference sequence). V was cut by 8 bases and J by 1 base, with 3 bases left in between. CDR3 length: 11 amino acids. Measured with immunoSEQ multiplex PCR; TCRdb has only the in-frame clones, and not every one. Here the sample spans about 580,000 clones, 95% to 98% being singletons. Naivety among CD8 cells was defined by CD45RO negativity and positive CCR7 selection, thereby excluding terminally differentiated effector memory CD45RA+ cells.

This TCR was sampled from a man aged 30 to 45 in good health. The chain joins TRBV27 to TRBJ2-1; the D is unclear. The sample taken for sequencing was naive CD8+ T cells sorted from blood. DNA for the CDR3: TGTGCCAGCGAATCCTACAATGAGCAGTTCTTC. Protein: CASESYNEQFF.